This entry is about one T cell receptor (beta chain). These data come from a study of blood T cell repertoires in COVID-19. Study-wide background: From the United States, Italy and Spain came samples of acute and convalescent COVID-19. PBMCs, B-cell-depleted T cells, or T cells were the source of the cDNA or gDNA that made up the material.

The germline gives CDR1 SGHVS, CDR2 FNYEAQ. V shed 2 bases and J 5 bases; nucleotides not matched to a gene: 7. The CDR3 sequence is 18 residues long. Assay used: immunoSEQ multiplex PCR; TCRdb lists only in-frame clones, some missing. The table includes around 260,000 clones, around nine tenths detected once. Material: peripheral blood. The TCR sequence derives from a woman between 40 and 55 years old who had recovered from COVID-19. The J gene is TRBJ2-2, the V gene TRBV7-6; the match to TRBD2 covers 14 bases. The CDR3 DNA reads TGTGCCAGCAGCTTACGGACTAGCGGGGGGTTCCAAACCGGGGAGCTGTTTTTT. This translates into CASSLRTSGGFQTGELFF.